These 24 T cell receptor beta chains originate from one sample sequenced in a study of cytomegalovirus exposure and HLA in healthy donors. PCR used 60 Vbeta primers and 13 Jbeta primers. Profiled with immunoSEQ multiplex PCR; TCRdb holds only in-frame clones, not every one. The sample carries 180,000 or so clones, around a tenth recorded once. The sequenced sample was PBMCs. The receptors shown here come from a woman aged 30 to 39 in good health and CMV-seropositive.

This clone was seen a few times. This rearrangement joins TRBV2 to TRBJ2-7; no firm D call. This CDR3 has 15 amino acids. Per the germline V gene, CDR1 is SNHLY and CDR2 is FYNNEI. Trimming removed 1 base from V and 3 bases from J, with 13 bases in between. The CDR3 loop is CASSEVDSSSYEQYF. The CDR3 DNA reads TGTGCCAGCAGTGAAGTGGATAGCTCCAGCTACGAGCAGTACTTC.

This clone was detected only a few times. This sequence joins TRBV11-2 and TRBJ2-3; 13 bases match TRBD2. V lost 5 bases, J lost 2 bases, and 7 bases stayed unmatched. The CDR3 is 17 amino acids. Germline values: CDR1 SGHAT, CDR2 FQNNGV. Here the CDR3 reads CASSLYGTSGNTDTQYF. CDR3 bases: TGTGCCAGCAGCCTTTACGGGACTAGCGGGAACACAGATACGCAGTATTTT.

The rearrangement joins TRBV29-1 to TRBJ2-2; weak D call: TRBD2 (6 bases). The CDR3 loop spans 15 amino acids. CDR1 and CDR2 from the germline V gene are SQVTM and ANQGSEA. V was clipped by 4 bases and J by 1 base, with 13 bases between them. The CDR3 sequence is CSVAAAGLNTGELFF. The CDR3 bases are TGCAGCGTTGCAGCAGCGGGCCTGAACACCGGGGAGCTGTTTTTT.

This CDR3 is CRAQGGQGLDTQYF. In nucleotides, the CDR3 is TGCAGAGCCCAGGGGGGACAGGGTCTTGATACGCAGTATTTT. The chain recombines TRBV29-1 with TRBJ2-3, with TRBD1 matching 9 bases. CDR3 length: 14 residues. Looked up from germline, CDR1 is SQVTM and CDR2 is ANQGSEA.

The V and J genes are TRBV4-2 and TRBJ2-3; TRBD2 aligns across 7 bases. This CDR3 comprises 13 residues. Germline trimming cut 10 bases from V and 3 bases from J; bases unmatched to any gene: 7. Germline V gene data show CDR1 as LGHNA and CDR2 as YNFKEQ. CDR3 sequence (DNA): TGTGCCACCCGAGGTAGCGGGACAGATACGCAGTATTTT. Translated: CATRGSGTDTQYF.

The table lists this clone with a few counts. The chain carries TRBV18 and TRBJ2-1; 14 bases line up with TRBD2. The CDR3 runs to 17 residues. V was pared by 0 bases and J by 7 bases, with 5 bases of the junction left unmatched. Germline lookup yields CDR1 KGHSH and CDR2 LQKENI. The CDR3: CASSPPGLAGAGNEQFF. In nucleotides, the CDR3 is TGTGCCAGCTCACCACCGGGACTAGCGGGAGCGGGAAATGAGCAGTTCTTC.

There are many counts of this clone. V gene TRBV6-6 combines with J gene TRBJ2-1; D gene uncertain. This CDR3 region has 12 residues. CDR1 is MNHNY and CDR2 is SVGAGI in the germline V gene (reference sequence). V gave up 6 bases and J gave up 6 bases, with 9 bases separating them. CDR3 in amino acids: CASSQRVNEQFF. The CDR3 DNA reads TGTGCCAGCAGCCAGCGAGTCAATGAGCAGTTCTTC.

This clone has just a few counts. V is TRBV9 and J is TRBJ1-2; D is unclear. The V gene's germline CDR1 is SGDLS and CDR2 YYNGEE. V was pared by 4 bases and J by 8 bases, with 21 bases between. The CDR3 consists of 15 residues. The CDR3 DNA follows: TGTGCCAGCAGCCCGGGGTGGGTAAAAGCGGACGGCTACACCTTC. It encodes CASSPGWVKADGYTF.

This clone was counted only a few times. The chain has TRBV5-1 and TRBJ2-7; 7 nucleotides agree with TRBD2. V gave up 5 bases and J gave up 3 bases; unmatched junction bases: 2. The V gene's germline CDR1 is SGHRS and CDR2 YFSETQ. The CDR3 is 12 residues long. As DNA, the CDR3 is TGCGCCAGCAGGGCTAGCGGCTACGAGCAGTACTTC. It translates to CASRASGYEQYF.

The rearrangement joins TRBV9 to TRBJ2-5; no clear D gene. The germline V gene has CDR1 SGDLS and CDR2 YYNGEE. The CDR3 extends over 13 amino acids. V was trimmed by 0 bases and J by 2 bases, leaving 5 bases between them. The CDR3 coding sequence is TGTGCCAGCAGCGTAGGCGTTCAAGAGACCCAGTACTTC. This encodes CASSVGVQETQYF.

This clone came up a few times. The genes are TRBV11-2 and TRBJ1-5, with D unresolved. Trimming left V 5 bases short and J 4 bases short, with 12 bases between. CDR1 is SGHAT, CDR2 FQNNGV, per germline. The CDR3 has 14 amino acids. The CDR3 sequence: CASSPLQENQPQHF. DNA for the CDR3: TGTGCCAGCAGCCCACTACAAGAAAATCAGCCCCAGCATTTT.

This chain joins TRBV25-1 and TRBJ2-1; the match to TRBD1 covers 8 bases. Trimming removed 6 bases from V and 6 bases from J; junction bases left unmatched: 13. Germline CDR1 is MGHDK and CDR2 is SYGVNS. The CDR3 has 16 residues. The DNA of the CDR3 is TGTGCCAGCAGGGGGATTGACAGGGGTCCCTTCAATGAGCAGTTCTTC. Its translation is CASRGIDRGPFNEQFF.

The V and J genes are TRBV10-3 and TRBJ2-1, with 7 bases lining up with TRBD2. CDR1 and CDR2 from the germline V gene are ENHRY and SYGVKD. The CDR3 loop spans 13 amino acids. The V and J ends lost 8 bases and 5 bases, in that order; junction bases with no gene match: 6. The CDR3 region has the DNA TGTGCCATCGGGGGGGAGGGAGACAATGAGCAGTTCTTC. Its protein product is CAIGGEGDNEQFF.

This clone was detected only a few times. This sequence joins TRBV28 and TRBJ1-1; 7 bases line up with TRBD1. The CDR3 spans 13 residues. V was pared by 8 bases and J by 0 bases, with 3 bases of the junction left unmatched. Germline lookup yields CDR1 MDHEN and CDR2 SYDVKM. The CDR3: CASEDRLNTEAFF. CDR3 in DNA: TGTGCCAGCGAGGACAGGCTGAACACTGAAGCTTTCTTT.

The V gene is TRBV19, the J gene TRBJ1-4; D gene ambiguous. The CDR3 is 14 amino acids. CDR1 LNHDA and CDR2 SQIVND come from the germline V gene (reference sequence). V was cut by 3 bases and J by 1 base, with 6 bases left in between. For the CDR3, the DNA is TGTGCCAGTAGTATCGAGGGAACTAATGAAAAACTGTTTTTT. Protein sequence: CASSIEGTNEKLFF.

Comment on this clone: Lacking the conserved final phenylalanine or tryptophan, this CDR3 likely reflects a read error. The DNA is left out, because the CDR3 cannot be placed on it with certainty; the CDR3 is given as TCRdb lists it. The rearrangement uses TRBV19 and TRBJ2-7; the tabulated D call, TRBD2, remains unverified against the DNA. Termini included, the CDR3 measures 9 amino acids. Germline lookup yields CDR1 LNHDA and CDR2 SQIVND (reference sequence). CDR3 sequence reads: CASSSRGKE.

This clone was counted a few times. The chain recombines TRBV6-5 with TRBJ1-3, with D maybe TRBD1 (5 bases). The CDR3 contains 16 residues. V was pared by 0 bases and J by 0 bases, with 9 bases between. Per germline, CDR1 MNHEY and CDR2 SVGAGI. CDR3 coding DNA: TGTGCCAGCAGTTACTCGGAGGGGTGCTCTGGAAACACCATATATTTT. This encodes CASSYSEGCSGNTIYF.

Ten or more counts support this clone. This chain links TRBV7-9 with TRBJ1-1, with 9 bases identical to TRBD1. Germline CDR1 reads SEHNR; CDR2 reads FQNEAQ (reference sequence). The trim removed 8 bases at V and 5 bases at J, leaving 6 bases unmatched. The CDR3 is made up of 13 amino acids. CDR3 protein: CASLGQGSTEAFF. The CDR3 region has the DNA TGTGCCAGCCTGGGACAGGGATCGACTGAAGCTTTCTTT.

There are a few counts of this clone. The chain employs TRBV27 and TRBJ1-1; tentatively, D is TRBD1 (5 bases). CDR3 length: 13 amino acids. In germline, CDR1 is MNHEY, CDR2 SMNVEV (reference sequence). V lost 2 bases and J lost 3, with 7 bases in between. Here the CDR3 DNA reads TGTGCCAGCAGTTTAGGGGGGGACACTGAAGCTTTCTTT. This gives the protein CASSLGGDTEAFF.

CDR3 sequence: CASTKGQTLNEKLFF. The CDR3 DNA reads as TGTGCCAGTACGAAAGGACAGACACTTAATGAAAAACTGTTTTTT. The V call is TRBV19, the J call TRBJ1-4; D may be TRBD1 (6 bases). The CDR3 consists of 15 residues. V was trimmed by 7 bases and J by 4 bases, leaving 16 bases between them. Germline CDR1 LNHDA, CDR2 SQIVND (reference sequence).

The J gene is TRBJ2-1, the V gene TRBV11-2; TRBD2 might be the D (6 bases). Deletions cut 1 base from V and 0 bases from J, with 7 bases between. Looked up from germline, CDR1 is SGHAT and CDR2 is FQNNGV. The length of the CDR3 is 15 residues. The CDR3 protein is CASSLGRGSYNEQFF. CDR3 DNA: TGTGCCAGCAGCTTAGGGCGGGGCTCCTACAATGAGCAGTTCTTC.

This clone was detected only a few times. The V gene is TRBV5-4, the J gene TRBJ2-5; possibly TRBD2 for D (5 bases). Trimming took off 2 bases at V and 2 bases at J, with 10 bases between the two ends. The germline V gene has CDR1 SGHNT and CDR2 YYREEE (reference sequence). The CDR3 covers 14 residues. The CDR3: CASSFRGYQETQYF. The CDR3 DNA follows: TGTGCCAGCAGCTTCCGAGGGTATCAAGAGACCCAGTACTTC.

This chain joins TRBV6-5 and TRBJ2-1, with 7 bases that match TRBD2. Trimming removed 6 bases from V and 0 bases from J; junction bases left unmatched: 5. CDR1 is MNHEY, CDR2 SVGAGI, per germline. The CDR3 covers 15 residues. DNA for the CDR3: TGTGCCAGCAGGAATCTAGCGGTCTCCTACAATGAGCAGTTCTTC. Residues: CASRNLAVSYNEQFF.

This clone occurred once. The same CDR3 arises from other DNA sequences in this sample as well. This chain links TRBV29-1 with TRBJ2-1, with D unresolved. The CDR3 consists of 12 residues. The V end lost 5 bases, the J end lost 6 bases, and 11 bases lay between the germline ends. Germline-derived CDR1 and CDR2 are SQVTM and ANQGSEA. CDR3 bases: TGCAGCGTTCAGCTAGGAGTCAATGAGCAGTTCTTC. Protein: CSVQLGVNEQFF.